One T cell receptor (beta chain) is described in this entry. As yet, its antigen is unknown. The data were obtained in a study of T cells in Graves' hyperthyroidism and ophthalmopathy. Study details: Initial diagnosis, before any treatment, was when peripheral blood was collected. The study's findings and limits: Ophthalmopathy was separated from stable hyperthyroidism by a 13 V-J model. Ophthalmopathy was model-predicted a median around 6.1 months pre-onset. In the blood, most expanded thyroid clonotypes above 0.001 appeared as well.

Amplification yielded TCR beta CDR3 regions, with RNA transcripts as the source. TCR CDR3 underwent first-round RT-PCR with the HTBI primer set. MiXCR, run by TCRdb on the multiplex PCR reads, gives a single entry per CDR3 protein. The sample lists around 520,000 distinct CDR3 sequences, roughly 14% occurring once. The V end lost 5 bases, the J end lost 6 bases, and 15 bases lay between the germline ends. This CDR3 has 13 residues. CDR1 SGHRS and CDR2 YFSETQ come from the germline V gene. V is TRBV5-1 and J is TRBJ2-7; tentatively, D is TRBD2 (5 bases). This clonotype was sampled from a woman aged 18-30 years with Graves' hyperthyroidism. Sample: blood. The CDR3: CASRRNEAGEQYV. CDR3 coding DNA: TGCGCCAGCAGGCGAAATGAGGCGGGCGAGCAGTACGTC.